This T cell receptor beta chain was sequenced during a study of a mutant IDH1 vaccine in newly diagnosed glioma. Study-wide background: There were 62.5% males and roughly 38% females among treated patients, whose mean age was roughly 40 years.

Time point reported: week 35, safety follow-up. The content of each vaccine dose was 300 ug of mutant IDH1 20-mer peptide, and topical imiquimod accompanied it. The study enrolled donors with new WHO grade 3 or 4 IDH1-mutant, ATRX-lost astrocytomas. The V gene's germline CDR1 is GTSNPN and CDR2 SVGIG (reference sequence). The V gene end was trimmed by 5 bases and the J gene end by 0 bases; junction bases not matched to a gene: 6. This CDR3 spans 15 amino acids. On this clone itself: Its antigen remains unknown.

Sequenced by immunoSEQ multiplex PCR; TCRdb stores in-frame clones only, minus some. The top ten hold roughly 10% of the sample, which has more than 25,000 clones, roughly three quarters seen once. This material consisted of PBMCs, taken from a glioma patient whose treatment included an IDH1 peptide vaccine. This chain links TRBV30 with TRBJ2-3; 9 bases agree with TRBD2. The TCR sequence derives from a woman aged 30 to 39 with glioma. Some clones in this sample may be carry-over from other donors' samples. CDR3 amino acids: CAWDTSGQSTDTQYF. The CDR3 DNA reads as TGTGCCTGGGACACTAGCGGGCAGAGCACAGATACGCAGTATTTT.